This T cell receptor beta chain was documented in a study of shared clonotypes between healthy human individuals. About the study: Sampling drew on donors who were a couple of women and a few men aged 18 to 49. Overall study results and limits: Sorted-subset samples were not fully sequenced, rarefaction indicated.

CDR1 is SGHRS, CDR2 YFSETQ, per germline. The CDR3 has 16 amino acids. The V end lost 0 bases, the J end lost 10 bases, and 20 bases lay between the germline ends. Naive CD4+ cells were CD45RA-selected; the remaining cells were memory. As concerns this clone: Its antigen is unknown.

Genomic DNA (from each subset) was split evenly across several immunoSEQ plates. The assay was immunoSEQ multiplex PCR, and TCRdb's table has in-frame clones only and misses some. Among fewer than 1.4 million clones, approximately 78% were seen once, and the ten largest hold 0.6% to 0.7%. V usage is TRBV5-1 and J usage is TRBJ2-1; D possibly uses TRBD1 or TRBD2 (7 bases each). The receptor was isolated from a man between 18 and 29 years old in good health. Some clones in this sample may be carry-over from other donors' samples. The specimen sequenced was memory CD4+ T cells from PBMCs. Subset reported: CD45RA-negative fraction. The CDR3 region has the DNA TGCGCCAGCAGCTTGGGTCAGGGGGGACTATACGAGGAGCAGTTCTTC. Its protein is CASSLGQGGLYEEQFF.